This is a list of T cell receptor beta chains from one sample in a study of CD8+ T cells in alopecia areata. Using immunoSEQ multiplex PCR, the repertoire was profiled, and TCRdb retains in-frame clones only, with some absent. The sample yields some 99,000 clones, 35% to 50% seen once. The sequencing sample was made of CD4+ T cells sorted from blood. These receptors came from a human donor with alopecia areata. The CDR3 runs from the conserved cysteine through the conserved F or W. The D gene is left open where the match is weak. Rows may omit the clone size; those that give it use once, few, many or a size class.

CDR3nt,CDR3aa,abundance,d_gene,v_gene,j_gene
TGCGCCAGCAGCGTGGGACCTAGCACAGATACGCAGTATTTT,CASSVGPSTDTQYF,once,NA,TRBV5-1,TRBJ2-3
TGCAGCGTTGACAAAGGCTACGAGCAGTACTTC,CSVDKGYEQYF,NA,NA,TRBV29-1,TRBJ2-7
TGTGCCAGCAGCTCCCTAGCGGGGGCCTACAATGAGCAGTTCTTC,CASSSLAGAYNEQFF,NA,TRBD2,TRBV7-6,TRBJ2-1
TGCAGCCCACCCACTAGCAGAGAGACCCAGTACTTC,CSPPTSRETQYF,few,NA,TRBV29-1,TRBJ2-5
TGCAGCGTTGAAGGGGACACTCTTAGGGAGACCCAGTACTTC,CSVEGDTLRETQYF,NA,NA,TRBV29-1,TRBJ2-5
TGCGCCAGCGAAGGGGGGGACCACAATGAGCAGTTCTTC,CASEGGDHNEQFF,NA,NA,TRBV23-1,TRBJ2-1
TGTGCCAGCAGTGGGGGACTAGCGGGTCAGTTCTTC,CASSGGLAGQFF,few,TRBD2,TRBV28,TRBJ2-1
TGCGCCAGCAGTCCCGGCGGGGGGTGTTACGAGCAGTACTTC,CASSPGGGCYEQYF,few,TRBD2,TRBV23-1,TRBJ2-7
TGTGCCAGCAGCTTAGATAGGGATGAGACCCAGTACTTC,CASSLDRDETQYF,NA,NA,TRBV11-2,TRBJ2-5
TGCAGCGTTGCCGGGGGTGGTACGCAGTATTTT,CSVAGGGTQYF,few,NA,TRBV29-1,TRBJ2-3
TGTGCCAGCAGCCCGCACCCGGGACTAGCGGGGGGGAGAACCTACAATGAGCAGTTCTTC,CASSPHPGLAGGRTYNEQFF,NA,TRBD2,TRBV9,TRBJ2-1
TGTGCCTGGAGTTTCCCCCGGGGAGGCTTAGGAGAGACCCAGTACTTC,CAWSFPRGGLGETQYF,NA,NA,TRBV30,TRBJ2-5
TGCAGCGGCAACAGGGACACAGATACGCAGTATTTT,CSGNRDTDTQYF,NA,NA,TRBV29-1,TRBJ2-3
TGTGCCTGGAGTAGGGCAGGGCTCTACGAGCAGTACTTC,CAWSRAGLYEQYF,few,NA,TRBV30,TRBJ2-7
TGTGCCAGCAGTTTAGGGTCCCTTCAGGGGTCCTACAATGAGCAGTTCTTC,CASSLGSLQGSYNEQFF,NA,NA,TRBV27,TRBJ2-1